This is a list of T cell receptor beta chains from one sample in a study of blood T cell repertoires in COVID-19. Data came from immunoSEQ multiplex PCR; TCRdb stores just in-frame clones and leaves some out. Among around 50,000 clones listed, around four fifths were seen once. Source material: peripheral blood. Receptor source: a human donor in a cohort sampled during active COVID-19. The CDR3 runs from the conserved cysteine through the conserved F or W. A clone size is listed for some rows: how often the clone was seen (once, few, many), or a class if it is expanded.

j_call clone_size v_call cdr3_aa
TRBJ2-3 NA TRBV11-2 CASRLSGGAPDTQYF
TRBJ2-5 NA TRBV6-6 CASRRTSGGQETQYF
TRBJ2-5 NA TRBV12-3/TRBV12-4 CASSLLIAAQYF
TRBJ1-2 NA TRBV7-2 CASSRLLQGGYTF
TRBJ1-1 NA TRBV5-1 CASSFDYKNTEAFF
TRBJ1-2 NA TRBV28 CASSSLGRGYGYTF
TRBJ2-3 NA TRBV6-2/TRBV6-3 CASSLEAGGPTDTQYF
TRBJ1-2 NA TRBV27 CASSLDRNYGYTF
TRBJ1-5 once TRBV7-2 CASSSAPGPGGFGQPQHF
TRBJ2-1 NA TRBV10-3 CAIRTDTGQAYNEQFF
TRBJ1-1 NA TRBV5-1 CASREGALGNTEAFF
TRBJ1-1 NA TRBV10-3 CAISMRTRENTEAFF
TRBJ2-3 NA TRBV7-2 CASSLGQGASDTQYF
TRBJ2-7 NA TRBV6-6 CATSGGTYEQYF
TRBJ1-1 NA TRBV30 CAWSDQDRDTEAFF
TRBJ1-2 NA TRBV12-2 CASRLRCGGLDRANYGYTF
TRBJ1-1 NA TRBV28 CASSLQGWGNTEAFF
TRBJ1-4 NA TRBV23-1 CASSQSDCFF
TRBJ1-2 few TRBV24-1 CATSATGAYGYTF
TRBJ2-2 NA TRBV5-1 CASSLSGSTGELFF
TRBJ2-7 NA TRBV2 CASRDYGASYEQYF
TRBJ1-2 NA TRBV18 CASSPVRGSSYGYTF
TRBJ2-3 NA TRBV4-1 CASSQDLLSGKSTDTQYF
TRBJ2-7 NA TRBV7-2 CASSLDRYYEQYF
TRBJ2-1 NA TRBV11-2 CASSLELASSHEQFF
TRBJ1-1 NA TRBV5-1 CASSLGREGGGEAFF
TRBJ2-5 NA TRBV5-8 CASSPRLVQETQYF
TRBJ2-2 NA TRBV6-6 CASTDSSRGSTGELFF
TRBJ1-4 NA TRBV4-1 CASSQQGGWGEKLFF
TRBJ2-2 NA TRBV11-2 CASSLGQTHRGTGELFF
TRBJ1-4 NA TRBV10-2 CASRSKTEYNEKLFF
TRBJ1-6 few TRBV2 CASSTGYSPLHF
TRBJ2-2 NA TRBV5-1 CASSLGTKGGELFF
TRBJ2-1 NA TRBV5-8 CASSLRGTRYNEQFF
TRBJ2-5 NA TRBV4-3 CASSQELAGRETQYF
TRBJ1-1 once TRBV6-6 CASSGSQGEAFF
TRBJ2-3 NA TRBV5-4 CASSLALGGTDTQYF
TRBJ1-5 once TRBV30 CAWAPGSTSSGRPQHF
TRBJ1-5 NA TRBV6-5 CASSPRQGSNQPQHF
TRBJ2-2 NA TRBV5-6 CASSLGGTVRTGELFF
TRBJ1-4 NA TRBV2 CASSRDGGGEKLFF
TRBJ2-3 NA TRBV2 CASSLDRGADTQYF
TRBJ1-5 NA TRBV30 CAWREPVSGPQHF
TRBJ1-5 NA TRBV30 CAWSVQGNQPQHF
TRBJ2-2 NA TRBV9 CASSVQGTGLAGELFF
TRBJ2-3 NA TRBV7-2 CASRPYASTDTQYF
TRBJ2-6 NA TRBV7-2 CASSPRTGAGANVLTF
TRBJ1-5 NA TRBV12-3/TRBV12-4 CASYGGSNQPQHF
TRBJ1-2 once TRBV9 CASSTNRRDRAGIGYTF
TRBJ2-5 NA TRBV9 CASSVYGGGQETQYF
TRBJ1-2 NA TRBV6-5 CASTVIQGAGYTF
TRBJ2-5 NA TRBV3-1/TRBV3-2 CASSPWDVRAREETQYF
TRBJ1-5 once TRBV5-5 CASSPTRQGSNQPQHF